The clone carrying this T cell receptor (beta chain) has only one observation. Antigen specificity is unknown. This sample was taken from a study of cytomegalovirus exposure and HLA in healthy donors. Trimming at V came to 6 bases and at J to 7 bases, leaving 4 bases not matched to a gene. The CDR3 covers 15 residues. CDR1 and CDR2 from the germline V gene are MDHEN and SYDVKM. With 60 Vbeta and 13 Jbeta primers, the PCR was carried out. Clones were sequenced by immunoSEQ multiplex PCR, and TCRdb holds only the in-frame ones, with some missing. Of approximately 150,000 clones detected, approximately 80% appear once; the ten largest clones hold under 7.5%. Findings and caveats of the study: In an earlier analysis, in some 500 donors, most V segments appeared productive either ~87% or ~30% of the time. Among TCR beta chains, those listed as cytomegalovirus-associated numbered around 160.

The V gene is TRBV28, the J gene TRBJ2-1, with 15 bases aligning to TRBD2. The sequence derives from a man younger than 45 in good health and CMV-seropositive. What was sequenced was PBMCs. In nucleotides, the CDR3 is TGTGCCAGCAGAGGAGGGACTAGCGGGAGGAATGAGCAGTTCTTC. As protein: CASRGGTSGRNEQFF.